The clone carrying this T cell receptor (beta chain) has only a few counts. The data derive from a study of immune characterization of retroperitoneal liposarcoma. V shed 2 bases and J shed 3 bases, with 23 bases lying between them. CDR3 length: 19 amino acids. TCRdb passed the PCR reads through MiXCR, listing each CDR3 protein once. Here the sample spans several thousand distinct CDR3 sequences, under 30% being singletons. Sequenced: blood. This receptor was identified in a male donor with retroperitoneal liposarcoma. This rearrangement joins TRBV12-3 or TRBV12-4 to TRBJ2-1; either TRBD1 or TRBD2 may supply D (5 bases each). The CDR3 nucleotides read TGTGCCAGCAGTTTACCATCCTCCCGAGGGAGAGGGGTCTACAATGAGCAGTTCTTC. Protein sequence: CASSLPSSRGRGVYNEQFF.